The present T cell receptor (beta chain) was sequenced within a study of radiation and T cells in renal cell carcinoma. Findings of the study overall: From baseline, blood top tumor clonotypes peaked at 2 weeks post-radiation.

Some clones are missing from TCRdb's copy, which holds only in-frame ones; the method was immunoSEQ multiplex PCR. The sample carries roughly 150,000 clones, approximately 90% recorded once. This clone qualifies as medium-sized. Antigen: not known. The length of the CDR3 is 14 residues. CDR1 SEHNR and CDR2 FQNEAQ come from the germline V gene (reference sequence). The V gene end was trimmed by 0 bases and the J gene end by 11 bases; junction bases not matched to a gene: 8. This sample's time point: blood 2 weeks post-SBRT. Treatment denoted: 15 Gy SBRT to primary tumor, nephrectomy 4 weeks later. The sequences come from blood, collected from a patient whose treatment included radiotherapy and nephrectomy. The chain uses TRBV7-9 and TRBJ1-1; 8 nucleotides match TRBD1. This clonotype originated in a woman between 45 and 60 years old with renal cell carcinoma. CDR3 region: CASSLAGQAVFAFF. CDR3 coding DNA: TGTGCCAGCAGCTTAGCGGGACAGGCCGTTTTCGCTTTCTTT.